These 20 T cell receptor beta chains were all obtained from the same sample, sequenced in a study of T-cell memory formation after mild COVID-19. One entry per CDR3 protein results from TCRdb running MiXCR on the 5' RACE reads. This table holds about 270,000 distinct CDR3 sequences, over 15% found once. Sequenced: PBMCs or a T cell subset sorted from them (not recorded which). Receptors were obtained from an adult woman who had mild COVID-19 (a few samples of this study predate the infection). Cell type and time point are not known.

V is TRBV5-1 and J is TRBJ2-3; 8 nucleotides align to TRBD2. Per germline, CDR1 SGHRS and CDR2 YFSETQ. There are 15 residues in the CDR3. The J segment lost 2 bases and the V segment lost 5 bases, leaving 7 bases of the junction unmatched. CDR3 nucleotides: TGCGCCAGCAGGGACGGGGGGGGCCCCACAGATACGCAGTATTTT. Translation: CASRDGGGPTDTQYF.

Here the CDR3 reads CASSLTGYNYEQYF. The CDR3 nucleotides are TGCGCCAGCAGCCTGACAGGGTATAACTACGAGCAGTACTTC. The gene calls are TRBV5-1 and TRBJ2-7; 7 bases map to TRBD1. CDR1 is SGHRS and CDR2 is YFSETQ in the germline V gene. This CDR3 region has 14 residues. Germline trimming cut 4 bases from V and 3 bases from J; bases unmatched to any gene: 7.

This clonotype was seen only a few times. This chain connects TRBV4-3 to TRBJ2-1; 15 bases map to TRBD2. V dropped 0 bases and J dropped 10; count of bases not matched to a gene: 1. CDR1 and CDR2 from the germline V gene are LGHNA and YSLEER. CDR3 length: 15 amino acids. In DNA form, the CDR3 reads TGCGCCAGCAGCCAAGATGGGACTAGCGGGAGGGAGCAGTTCTTC. This encodes CASSQDGTSGREQFF.

A few counts support this clonotype. The DNA for the CDR3 is TGTGCCAGCAGCTTTAAGACAGGGAGGGCTGAAGCTTTCTTT. Its protein product is CASSFKTGRAEAFF. The chain links TRBV7-9 to TRBJ1-1; 7 nucleotides agree with TRBD1. The CDR3 has 14 residues. Germline trimming cut 3 bases from V and 6 bases from J; bases unmatched to any gene: 7. Per the germline V gene, CDR1 is SEHNR and CDR2 is FQNEAQ (reference sequence).

This chain uses TRBV2 with TRBJ1-2; D ambiguous. Trimming pared 2 bases from V and 1 base from J, leaving 14 bases between. Germline V gives CDR1 SNHLY, CDR2 FYNNEI. The CDR3 has 16 residues. CDR3 sequence reads: CASSEQARALNYGYTF. The CDR3 DNA sequence: TGTGCCAGCAGTGAACAGGCTAGAGCCCTTAACTATGGCTACACCTTC.

This clonotype was recorded at least ten times. The chain links TRBV2 to TRBJ2-5; the D is unclear. Germline CDR1 reads SNHLY; CDR2 reads FYNNEI. This CDR3 region has 15 residues. V was clipped by 2 bases and J by 2 bases, with 12 bases between them. The CDR3 DNA follows: TGTGCCAGCAGTGAACCCCCCCCAAGACAAGAGACCCAGTACTTC. Its translation is CASSEPPPRQETQYF.

This clonotype was counted only a few times. The V gene is TRBV6-5, the J gene TRBJ2-1; 9 positions agree with TRBD2. J was trimmed by 6 bases and V by 6 bases; bases with no gene match: 3. CDR1 and CDR2 from the germline V gene are MNHEY and SVGAGI. The CDR3 contains 13 residues. CDR3 coding DNA: TGTGCCAGCAGGACAGCGGGAGGCAATGAGCAGTTCTTC. Protein: CASRTAGGNEQFF.

This sequence joins TRBV7-9 and TRBJ1-1; perhaps TRBD1 as D (6 bases). Germline assignment: CDR1 SEHNR and CDR2 FQNEAQ (reference sequence). This CDR3 comprises 18 residues. Trimming cost V 6 bases and J 4 bases, with 27 bases left between them. CDR3 loop: CASRQKTIKTGRSTEAFF. As DNA, the CDR3 is TGTGCCAGCAGACAAAAAACTATCAAAACAGGGAGGAGCACTGAAGCTTTCTTT.

This chain connects TRBV7-8 to TRBJ2-7, with TRBD1 matching 9 bases. The CDR3 contains 15 residues. Trimming cost V 1 base and J 3 bases; bases outside gene matches: 4. Germline CDR1 and CDR2: SGHVS and FQNEAQ. For the CDR3, the DNA is TGTGCCAGCAGCTTAGTGGGGACAGGGAGCTACGAGCAGTACTTC. This gives the protein CASSLVGTGSYEQYF.

This clonotype was seen repeatedly, ten times or more. The genes are TRBV7-9 and TRBJ1-3; 7 bases agree with TRBD1. The V segment lost 5 bases and the J segment 0 bases; nucleotides outside the gene matches: 1. This CDR3 has 14 residues. In germline, CDR1 is SEHNR, CDR2 FQNEAQ (reference sequence). This CDR3 reads CASSRDSSGNTIYF. The DNA for the CDR3 is TGTGCCAGCAGCCGGGACAGCTCTGGAAACACCATATATTTT.

This clonotype turned up a few times. This chain uses TRBV12-3 or TRBV12-4 with TRBJ1-1; D is possibly TRBD1 (6 bases). This CDR3 region has 15 residues. V was shortened by 4 bases and J by 0 bases, with 12 bases between the two germline ends. CDR3 DNA: TGTGCCAGCAGTTACACAGGGAGGATGAACACTGAAGCTTTCTTT. It encodes CASSYTGRMNTEAFF.

A word on this clonotype: The junction and the germline gene differ at one end; a read error may be behind it. The rearrangement uses TRBV25-1 and TRBJ2-6; D remains ambiguous. Germline V gene data show CDR1 as MGHDK and CDR2 as SYGVNS. This CDR3 contains 14 residues. CDR3 sequence: CASSRSSWANVLTF. The DNA for the CDR3 is TGTGCCAGCAGTCGGAGCTCTTGGGCCAACGTCCTGACTTTC.

This clonotype was picked up a small number of times. The chain uses TRBV3-1 and TRBJ2-2; 14 bases match TRBD2. The CDR3 consists of 16 residues. CDR1 is LGHDT, CDR2 YNNKEL, per germline (reference sequence). Trimming cost V 4 bases and J 7 bases; bases outside gene matches: 5. CDR3 in DNA: TGTGCCAGCAGCCCCTGGACTAGCGGGAGGTTCGGGGAGCTGTTTTTT. Translating it yields CASSPWTSGRFGELFF.

V and J are TRBV27 and TRBJ1-1; D perhaps matches TRBD1 (6 bases). Per the germline V gene, CDR1 is MNHEY and CDR2 is SMNVEV (reference sequence). CDR3 length equals 16 residues. Trimming cost V 3 bases and J 0 bases, with 14 bases left between them. The CDR3 DNA reads TGTGCCAGCAGTTTCTCTCCGGGACAACTGAACACTGAAGCTTTCTTT. As protein: CASSFSPGQLNTEAFF.

The rearrangement uses TRBV20-1 and TRBJ1-1; D gene unclear. This CDR3 has 13 amino acids. Deletions cut 3 bases from V and 1 base from J, with 9 bases between. CDR1 is DFQATT and CDR2 is SNEGSKA in the germline V gene (reference sequence). The CDR3 loop is CSARDPRNTEAFF. For the CDR3, the DNA is TGCAGTGCTAGGGATCCAAGGAACACTGAAGCTTTCTTT.

This clonotype was seen a few times. The J gene is TRBJ1-6, the V gene TRBV6-1, with 7 nucleotides matching TRBD1. CDR3 length equals 15 residues. V was clipped by 4 bases and J by 6 bases; unmatched bases: 6. Germline V gene data show CDR1 as MNHNS and CDR2 as SASEGT. CDR3 region: CASSAGDSSNSPLHF. The CDR3 DNA reads as TGTGCCAGCAGTGCCGGGGACAGCTCTAATTCACCCCTCCACTTT.

The chain has TRBV11-2 and TRBJ2-7; possibly TRBD1 for D (6 bases). V was cut by 1 base and J by 2 bases, with 12 bases left in between. CDR1 and CDR2 (germline): SGHAT, FQNNGV. This CDR3 spans 15 amino acids. This CDR3 reads CASSLVTGRTYEQYF. The CDR3 nucleotides are TGTGCCAGCAGCTTAGTAACAGGGCGGACCTACGAGCAGTACTTC.

The chain combines TRBV5-1 with TRBJ2-5, with D possibly matching TRBD1 (6 bases). The CDR3 has 14 amino acids. Germline lookup yields CDR1 SGHRS and CDR2 YFSETQ. V was shortened by 4 bases and J by 1 base, with 11 bases between the two germline ends. The CDR3 sequence is CASSLRDTQETQYF. CDR3 coding DNA: TGCGCCAGCAGCCTCCGGGACACCCAAGAGACCCAGTACTTC.

This clonotype was observed a handful of times. This chain links TRBV29-1 with TRBJ1-5; D may be TRBD1 (6 bases). The CDR3 runs to 14 residues. V was clipped by 6 bases and J by 5 bases, with 17 bases between them. Germline V gene data show CDR1 as SQVTM and CDR2 as ANQGSEA. This chain's CDR3 is CSVQFAQGDQPQHF. For the CDR3, the DNA is TGCAGCGTACAGTTCGCACAGGGCGATCAGCCCCAGCATTTT.

The table lists this clonotype with a few counts. The chain joins TRBV20-1 to TRBJ1-1; possibly TRBD1 for D (5 bases). V was shortened by 8 bases and J by 4 bases, with 17 bases between the two germline ends. The CDR3 loop spans 13 amino acids. Germline CDR1 DFQATT, CDR2 SNEGSKA (reference sequence). The CDR3 nucleotides read TGCAGTTTCATGAGCAGGGCTGGCACTGAAGCTTTCTTT. Its protein product is CSFMSRAGTEAFF.